This T cell receptor beta chain was sequenced during a study of cytomegalovirus exposure and HLA in healthy donors. In the PCR, 60 Vbeta and 13 Jbeta primers were used. Assay: immunoSEQ multiplex PCR; the TCRdb copy retains only in-frame clones and omits some. The sample consists of 43,000 or so clones, 60% to 80% of them appearing once. Study observations and caveats: V segments that were indistinguishable, TRBV6-2 and TRBV6-3 among them, were omitted from analysis. A later analysis showed HLA-associated TCR beta chains outstripping equally common others in clonal expansion. Among immune exposure information, only CMV serostatus was available.

On this clone itself: Its antigen is currently unknown.

Germline lookup yields CDR1 SGHNT and CDR2 YENEEA. V shed 1 base and J 8 bases; nucleotides not matched to a gene: 6. The length of the CDR3 is 15 residues. The sequence was collected from a man aged 25 to 45 in good health and CMV-seronegative. This chain uses TRBV11-3 with TRBJ2-1, with 9 bases identical to TRBD2. Sequencing was done on a sample of PBMCs. DNA for the CDR3: TGTGCCAGCAGCTTAGGCGGGAGGGTAGAATATGAGCAGTTCTTC. Its protein is CASSLGGRVEYEQFF.